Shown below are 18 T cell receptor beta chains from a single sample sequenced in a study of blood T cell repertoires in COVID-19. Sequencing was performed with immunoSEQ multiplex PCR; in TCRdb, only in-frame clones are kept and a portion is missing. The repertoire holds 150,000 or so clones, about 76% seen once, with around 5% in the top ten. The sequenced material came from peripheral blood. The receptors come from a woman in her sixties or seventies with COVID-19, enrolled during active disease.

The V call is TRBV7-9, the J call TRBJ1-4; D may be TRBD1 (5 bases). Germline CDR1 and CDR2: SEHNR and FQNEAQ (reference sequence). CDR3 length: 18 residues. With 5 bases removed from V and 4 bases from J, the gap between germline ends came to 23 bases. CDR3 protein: CASSKKNTEGMFNEKLFF. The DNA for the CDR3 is TGTGCCAGCAGCAAAAAAAATACGGAGGGGATGTTTAATGAAAAACTGTTTTTT.

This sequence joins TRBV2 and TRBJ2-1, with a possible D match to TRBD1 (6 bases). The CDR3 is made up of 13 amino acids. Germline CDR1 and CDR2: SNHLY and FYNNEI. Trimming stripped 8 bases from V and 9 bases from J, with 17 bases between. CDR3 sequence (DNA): TGTGCCAGCGGGGGAACAGGGTTTGGTGAGCAGTTCTTC. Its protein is CASGGTGFGEQFF.

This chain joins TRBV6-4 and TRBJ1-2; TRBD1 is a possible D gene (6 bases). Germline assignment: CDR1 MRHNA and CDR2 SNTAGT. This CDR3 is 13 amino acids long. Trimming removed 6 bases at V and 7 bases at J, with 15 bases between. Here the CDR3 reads CASRPTGWGGYTF. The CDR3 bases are TGTGCCAGCAGGCCGACAGGTTGGGGTGGCTACACCTTC.

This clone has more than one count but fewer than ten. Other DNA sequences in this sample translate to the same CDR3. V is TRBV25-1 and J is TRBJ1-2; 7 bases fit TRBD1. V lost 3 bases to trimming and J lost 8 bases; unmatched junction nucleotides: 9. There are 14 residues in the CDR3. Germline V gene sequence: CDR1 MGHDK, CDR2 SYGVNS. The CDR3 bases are TGTGCCAGCAGTGAGGGAACAGGGGTGAGCGGCTACACCTTC. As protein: CASSEGTGVSGYTF.

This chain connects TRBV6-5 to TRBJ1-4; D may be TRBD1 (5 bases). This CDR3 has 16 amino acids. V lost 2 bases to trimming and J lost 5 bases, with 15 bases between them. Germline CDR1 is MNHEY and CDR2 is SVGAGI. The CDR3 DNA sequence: TGTGCCAGCAGTTACACGACCGGGACTCGAAATGAAAAACTGTTTTTT. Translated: CASSYTTGTRNEKLFF.

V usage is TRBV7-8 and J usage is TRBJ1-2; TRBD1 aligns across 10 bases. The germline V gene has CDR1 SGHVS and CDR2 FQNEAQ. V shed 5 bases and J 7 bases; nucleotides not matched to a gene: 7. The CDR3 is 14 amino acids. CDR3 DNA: TGTGCCAGCAGCCCGGCGACAGGGGGCCGTGGCTACACCTTC. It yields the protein CASSPATGGRGYTF.

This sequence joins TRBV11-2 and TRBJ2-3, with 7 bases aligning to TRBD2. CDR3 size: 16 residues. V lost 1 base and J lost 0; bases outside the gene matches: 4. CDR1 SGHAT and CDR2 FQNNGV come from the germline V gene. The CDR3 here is CASSLGNSGSTDTQYF. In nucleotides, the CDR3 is TGTGCCAGCAGCTTAGGGAATAGCGGGAGCACAGATACGCAGTATTTT.

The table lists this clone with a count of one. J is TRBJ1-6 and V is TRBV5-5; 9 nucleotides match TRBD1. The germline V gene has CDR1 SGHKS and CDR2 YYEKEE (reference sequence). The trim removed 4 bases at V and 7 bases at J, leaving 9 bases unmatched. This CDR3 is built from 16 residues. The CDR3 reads CASSARGGTGNSPLHF. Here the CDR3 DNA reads TGTGCCAGCAGCGCGAGAGGGGGGACAGGGAATTCACCCCTCCACTTT.

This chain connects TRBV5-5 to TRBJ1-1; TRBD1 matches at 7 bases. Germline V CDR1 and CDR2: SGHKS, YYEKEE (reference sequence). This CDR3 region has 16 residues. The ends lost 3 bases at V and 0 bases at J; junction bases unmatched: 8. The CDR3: CASSSGWDRMNTEAFF. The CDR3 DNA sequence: TGTGCCAGCAGCTCCGGATGGGACAGAATGAACACTGAAGCTTTCTTT.

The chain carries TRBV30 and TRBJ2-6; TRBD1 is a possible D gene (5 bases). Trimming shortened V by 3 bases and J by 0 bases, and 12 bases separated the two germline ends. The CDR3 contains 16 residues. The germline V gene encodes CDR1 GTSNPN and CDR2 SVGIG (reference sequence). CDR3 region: CAWREDSPSGANVLTF. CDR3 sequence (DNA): TGTGCCTGGAGGGAAGACAGCCCCTCTGGGGCCAACGTCCTGACTTTC.

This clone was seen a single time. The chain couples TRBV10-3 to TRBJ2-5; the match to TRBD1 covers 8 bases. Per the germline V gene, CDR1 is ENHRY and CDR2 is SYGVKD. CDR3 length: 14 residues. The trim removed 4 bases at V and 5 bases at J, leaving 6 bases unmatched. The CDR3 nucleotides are TGTGCCATCAGTGCCACAGGGGGGTTGGAGACCCAGTACTTC. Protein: CAISATGGLETQYF.

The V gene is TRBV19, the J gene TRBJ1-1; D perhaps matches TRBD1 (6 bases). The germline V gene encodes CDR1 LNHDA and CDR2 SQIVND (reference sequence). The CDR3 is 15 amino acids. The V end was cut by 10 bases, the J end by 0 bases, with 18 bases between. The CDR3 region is CATQPGQSMNTEAFF. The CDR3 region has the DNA TGTGCCACACAACCCGGACAGTCCATGAACACTGAAGCTTTCTTT.

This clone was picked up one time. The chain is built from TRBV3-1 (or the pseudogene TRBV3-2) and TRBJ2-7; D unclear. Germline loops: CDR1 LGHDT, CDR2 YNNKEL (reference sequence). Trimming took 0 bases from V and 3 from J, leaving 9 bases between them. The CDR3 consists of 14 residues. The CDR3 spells CASSQDGEFYEQYF. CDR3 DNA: TGTGCCAGCAGCCAAGACGGTGAATTCTACGAGCAGTACTTC.

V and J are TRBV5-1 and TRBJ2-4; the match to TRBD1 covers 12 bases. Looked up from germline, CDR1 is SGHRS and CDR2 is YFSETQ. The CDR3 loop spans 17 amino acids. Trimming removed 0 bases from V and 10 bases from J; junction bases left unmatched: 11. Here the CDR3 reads CASSLEPGTGGSGIQYF. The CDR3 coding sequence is TGCGCCAGCAGCTTGGAACCCGGGACAGGGGGCAGCGGGATTCAGTACTTC.

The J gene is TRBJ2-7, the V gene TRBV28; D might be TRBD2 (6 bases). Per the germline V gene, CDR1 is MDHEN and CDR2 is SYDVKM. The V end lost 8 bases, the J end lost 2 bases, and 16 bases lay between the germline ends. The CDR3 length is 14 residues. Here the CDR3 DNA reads TGTGCCAGCCTTAATCGGGACTTCCCCTACGAGCAGTACTTC. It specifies CASLNRDFPYEQYF.

CDR3 in DNA: TGTGCCAGCAGCTTGGGCAGGGGGCACGAGCAGTACTTC. Its protein is CASSLGRGHEQYF. The rearrangement uses TRBV7-9 and TRBJ2-7; 8 bases fit TRBD1. V dropped 3 bases and J dropped 5; count of bases not matched to a gene: 3. The CDR3 totals 13 residues. Germline-derived CDR1 and CDR2 are SEHNR and FQNEAQ (reference sequence).

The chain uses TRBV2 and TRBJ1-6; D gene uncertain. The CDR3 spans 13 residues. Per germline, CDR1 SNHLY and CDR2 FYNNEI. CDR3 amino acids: CANRRDYNSPLHF. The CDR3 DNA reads TGTGCGAACCGGAGGGATTATAATTCACCCCTCCACTTT.

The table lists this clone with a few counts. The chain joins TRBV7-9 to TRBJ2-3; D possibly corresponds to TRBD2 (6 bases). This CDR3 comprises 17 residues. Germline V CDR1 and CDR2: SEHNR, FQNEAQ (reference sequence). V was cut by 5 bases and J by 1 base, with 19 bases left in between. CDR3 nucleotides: TGTGCCAGCAGCCCACCCTCGGGGGTTTCAGGCACAGATACGCAGTATTTT. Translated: CASSPPSGVSGTDTQYF.